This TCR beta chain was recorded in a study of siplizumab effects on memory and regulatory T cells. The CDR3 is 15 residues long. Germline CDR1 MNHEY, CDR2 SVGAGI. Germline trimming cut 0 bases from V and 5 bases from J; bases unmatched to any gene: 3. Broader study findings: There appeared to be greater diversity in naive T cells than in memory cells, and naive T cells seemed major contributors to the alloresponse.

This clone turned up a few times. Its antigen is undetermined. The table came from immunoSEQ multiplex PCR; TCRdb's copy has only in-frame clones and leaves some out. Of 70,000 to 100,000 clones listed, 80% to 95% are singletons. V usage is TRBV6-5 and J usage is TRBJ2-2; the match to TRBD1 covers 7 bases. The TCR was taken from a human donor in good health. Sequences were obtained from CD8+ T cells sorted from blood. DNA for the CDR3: TGTGCCAGCAGTTACTCGACAGGGCTGACCGGGGAGCTGTTTTTT. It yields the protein CASSYSTGLTGELFF.